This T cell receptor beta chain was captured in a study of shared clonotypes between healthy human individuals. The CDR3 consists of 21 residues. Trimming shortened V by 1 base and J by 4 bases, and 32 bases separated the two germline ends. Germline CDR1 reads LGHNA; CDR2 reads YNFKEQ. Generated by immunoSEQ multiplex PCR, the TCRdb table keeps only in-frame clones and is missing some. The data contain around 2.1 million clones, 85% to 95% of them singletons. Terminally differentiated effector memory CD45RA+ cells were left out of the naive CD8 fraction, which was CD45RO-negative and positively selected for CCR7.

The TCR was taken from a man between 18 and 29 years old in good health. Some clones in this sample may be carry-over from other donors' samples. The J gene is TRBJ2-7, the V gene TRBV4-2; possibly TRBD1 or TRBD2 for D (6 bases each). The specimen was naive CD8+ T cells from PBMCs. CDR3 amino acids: CASSQVRTVTGRSSWMYEQYF. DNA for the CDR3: TGTGCCAGCAGCCAAGTCCGAACGGTTACAGGGAGGTCATCATGGATGTACGAGCAGTACTTC.